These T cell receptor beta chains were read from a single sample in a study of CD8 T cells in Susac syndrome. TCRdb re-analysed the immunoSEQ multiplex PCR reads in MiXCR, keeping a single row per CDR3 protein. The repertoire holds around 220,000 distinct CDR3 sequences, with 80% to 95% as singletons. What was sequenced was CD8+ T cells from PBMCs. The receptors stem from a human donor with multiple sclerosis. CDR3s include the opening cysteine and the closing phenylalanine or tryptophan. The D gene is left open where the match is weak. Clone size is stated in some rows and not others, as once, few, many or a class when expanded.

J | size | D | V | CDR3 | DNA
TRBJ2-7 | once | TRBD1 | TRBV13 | CASSSDRGAYEQYF | TGTGCCAGCAGCTCGGACAGGGGAGCCTACGAGCAGTACTTC
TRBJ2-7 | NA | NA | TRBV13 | CASSSQADKQYF | TGTGCCAGCAGCTCCCAGGCTGACAAGCAGTACTTC
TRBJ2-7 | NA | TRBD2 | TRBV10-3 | CAISDAAGGYEQYF | TGTGCCATCAGTGACGCGGCGGGAGGATACGAGCAGTACTTC
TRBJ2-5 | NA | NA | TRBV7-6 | CASSLVGWTQYF | TGTGCCAGCAGCTTAGTAGGGTGGACCCAGTACTTC
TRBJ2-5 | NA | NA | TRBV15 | CATSRAGVEGTQYF | TGTGCCACCAGCAGAGCGGGAGTGGAAGGGACCCAGTACTTC
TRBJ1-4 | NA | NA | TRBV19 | CASSIDVWGRTENEKLFF | TGTGCCAGTAGTATAGATGTTTGGGGCCGGACAGAAAATGAAAAACTGTTTTTT
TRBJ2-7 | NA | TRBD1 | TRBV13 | CASSDGQGLSYEQYF | TGTGCCAGCAGCGATGGACAGGGGCTTTCCTACGAGCAGTACTTC
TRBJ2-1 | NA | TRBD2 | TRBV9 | CASSTPSQASGGAGNNEQFF | TGTGCCAGCAGCACCCCTAGCCAAGCTAGCGGGGGGGCCGGGAACAATGAGCAGTTCTTC
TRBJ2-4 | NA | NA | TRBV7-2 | CASSSRGPKNIQYF | TGTGCCAGCAGCTCTAGGGGACCCAAAAACATTCAGTACTTC
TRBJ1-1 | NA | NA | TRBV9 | CASSVGGGEAFF | TGTGCCAGCAGCGTAGGCGGGGGAGAAGCTTTCTTT
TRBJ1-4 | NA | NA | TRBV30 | CAWSEDGSKLFF | TGTGCCTGGAGTGAAGATGGATCAAAACTGTTTTTT
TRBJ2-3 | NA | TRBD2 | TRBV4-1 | CASSGPLAGVVDTQYF | TGCGCCAGCAGCGGGCCGCTAGCGGGGGTGGTAGATACGCAGTATTTT
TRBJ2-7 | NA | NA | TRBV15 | CATSRDGQGSHEQYF | TGTGCCACCAGCAGAGATGGGCAGGGGTCCCACGAGCAGTACTTC
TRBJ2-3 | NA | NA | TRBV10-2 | CASKQGTDTQYF | TGCGCCAGCAAGCAGGGCACAGATACGCAGTATTTT
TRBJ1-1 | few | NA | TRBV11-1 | CASSPWGNTEAFF | TGTGCCAGCAGCCCTTGGGGGAACACTGAAGCTTTCTTT
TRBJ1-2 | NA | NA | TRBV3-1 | CASSPEYVVEENYGYTF | TGTGCCAGCAGCCCCGAATATGTAGTCGAGGAGAACTATGGCTACACCTTC
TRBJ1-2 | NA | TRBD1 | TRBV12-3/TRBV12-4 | CASSTAPTGVDTF | TGTGCCAGCAGTACCGCCCCCACAGGGGTTGACACCTTC
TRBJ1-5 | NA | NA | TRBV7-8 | CASSLEEGTQPQHF | TGTGCCAGCAGCTTAGAGGAGGGGACTCAGCCCCAGCATTTT
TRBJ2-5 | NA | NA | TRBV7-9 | CASSSWDGQETQYF | TGTGCCAGCAGCTCCTGGGACGGCCAAGAGACCCAGTACTTC
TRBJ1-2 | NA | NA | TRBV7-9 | CASSFESNRGFFGYTF | TGTGCCAGCAGCTTTGAAAGTAATCGGGGATTTTTTGGCTACACCTTC
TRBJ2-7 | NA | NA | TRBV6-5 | CASSYGQPYEQYF | TGTGCCAGCAGTTACGGCCAGCCCTACGAGCAGTACTTC
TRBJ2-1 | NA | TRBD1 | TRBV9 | CASSETGDNEQFF | TGTGCCAGCAGCGAGACAGGGGATAATGAGCAGTTCTTC
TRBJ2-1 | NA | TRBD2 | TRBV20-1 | CSARWTSGGGLVF | TGCAGTGCTAGGTGGACTAGCGGGGGGGGCTTGGTCTTC
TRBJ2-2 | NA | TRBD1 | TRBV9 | CASRQGANTGELFF | TGTGCCAGCAGGCAGGGGGCGAACACCGGGGAGCTGTTTTTT
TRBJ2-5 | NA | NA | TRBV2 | CASSDGMSGRETQYF | TGTGCCAGCAGTGACGGTATGTCTGGCCGAGAGACCCAGTACTTC
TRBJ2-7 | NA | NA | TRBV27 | CASSLRGGHEQYF | TGTGCCAGCAGTCTCAGGGGGGGCCACGAGCAGTACTTC
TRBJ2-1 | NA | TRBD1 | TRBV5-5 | CASSLGDSPNEQFF | TGTGCCAGCAGCTTGGGGGACAGCCCCAATGAGCAGTTCTTC
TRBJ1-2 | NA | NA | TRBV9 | CASRSDVSYGYTF | TGTGCCAGCAGGTCGGACGTTAGCTATGGCTACACCTTC